This is a list of T cell receptor beta chains from one sample in a study of T cell changes during pregnancy in multiple sclerosis. Measured with immunoSEQ multiplex PCR; TCRdb has only the in-frame clones, and not every one. The sample holds about 75,000 clones, about 93% seen once. This material consisted of CD4+ T cells from peripheral blood mononuclear cells, taken before pregnancy. These receptor sequences come from a female donor with multiple sclerosis, enrolled in a pregnancy study. CDR3s include the opening cysteine and the closing phenylalanine or tryptophan. D genes are given only for firm matches. The size entry is marked missing in some rows and otherwise reads once, few, many or a size class.

>few|TRBJ1-5|TRBV6-5|NA
TGTGCCAGCAGTACCCGAGGGAATCAGCCCCAGCATTTT
CASSTRGNQPQHF
>NA|TRBJ1-5|TRBV18|TRBD1
TGTGCCAGCTCCCTCGACAGGGCTAGTCAGCCCCAGCATTTT
CASSLDRASQPQHF
>NA|TRBJ2-1|TRBV27|NA
TGTGCCAGCAGCACAATCATGGAGGACAATGAGCAGTTCTTC
CASSTIMEDNEQFF
>once|TRBJ2-6|TRBV28|NA
TGTGCCAGCAGTTTCATGACAGACTCTGGGGCCAACGTCCTGACTTTC
CASSFMTDSGANVLTF
>NA|TRBJ1-2|TRBV10-1|NA
TGCACAACCCCAAAAGCCGGGGCCCCAGGAGGGGAAGGTCACTATGGCTACACCTTC
CTTPKAGAPGGEGHYGYTF
>NA|TRBJ2-7|TRBV6-5|TRBD1
TGTGCCAGCAAGGGGGCCGGGACAGGTCTTTACGAGCAGTACTTC
CASKGAGTGLYEQYF
>once|TRBJ2-7|TRBV5-1|TRBD1
TGCGCCAGCAGAACGGGACAGGGGTACGAGCAGTACTTC
CASRTGQGYEQYF
>NA|TRBJ2-7|TRBV11-3|TRBD2
TGTGCCAGCAGCTTAGGCGGGGGGGCATACGAGCAGTACTTC
CASSLGGGAYEQYF
>NA|TRBJ2-1|TRBV19|NA
TGTGCCAGTAGTTTTACGACACCTACCTACAATGAGCAGTTCTTC
CASSFTTPTYNEQFF
>NA|TRBJ2-1|TRBV5-1|NA
TGCGCCAGCAGCTTGGCGGGGGATGAGCAGTTCTTC
CASSLAGDEQFF
>NA|TRBJ2-7|TRBV27|TRBD1
TGTGCCAGCAGTTTACTCGCCAGGGGGATCTACGAGCAGTACTTC
CASSLLARGIYEQYF
>NA|TRBJ2-3|TRBV5-1|NA
TGCGCCAGCAGCTTGGCCGCGAATTCGGCAGATACGCAGTATTTT
CASSLAANSADTQYF
>NA|TRBJ2-3|TRBV4-2|TRBD2
TGTGCCAGCAGCCAAGAGGGGACTAGCGGGGACACAGATACGCAGTATTTT
CASSQEGTSGDTDTQYF
>NA|TRBJ1-5|TRBV7-2|TRBD1
TGTGCCAGCAGCTTCGTGGCAGGGGGATCGAGTCAGCCCCAGCATTTT
CASSFVAGGSSQPQHF
>NA|TRBJ2-1|TRBV2|NA
TGTGCCACTACTTTTGCCCGGGGGAGCCACAATGAGCAGTTCTTC
CATTFARGSHNEQFF
>once|TRBJ2-7|TRBV23-1|NA
TGCGCCAGTACAGAATTCTACGAGCAGTACTTC
CASTEFYEQYF
>NA|TRBJ1-1|TRBV27|TRBD1
TGTGCCAGCAGTCCGCGGGGACAGGGGGGCACTGAAGCTTTCTTT
CASSPRGQGGTEAFF
>NA|TRBJ2-5|TRBV11-3|TRBD2
TGTGCCAGCAGCTTAGCGGGGGGGCACCAAGAGACCCAGTACTTC
CASSLAGGHQETQYF
>NA|TRBJ1-2|TRBV7-3|NA
TGTGCCAGCAGCTCCAGTAATTCGGGCTATGGCTACACCTTC
CASSSSNSGYGYTF
>NA|TRBJ2-5|TRBV7-2|TRBD2
TGTGCCAGCAGCTTAGGAGCGGGGGGTATAGAGACCCAGTACTTC
CASSLGAGGIETQYF
>NA|TRBJ1-3|TRBV14|NA
TGTGCCAGCAGCCAAGGAAGCCAGGGGCGAAACACCATATATTTT
CASSQGSQGRNTIYF
>NA|TRBJ1-6|TRBV5-1|TRBD1
TGCGCCAGCAGCACCTCGGGACAGGGTTATAATTCACCCCTCCACTTT
CASSTSGQGYNSPLHF
>NA|TRBJ2-1|TRBV7-8|NA
TGTGCCAGCAGCTTAGAGACACCCATCTCCTACAATGAGCAGTTCTTC
CASSLETPISYNEQFF
>NA|TRBJ2-7|TRBV19|NA
TGTGCCAGTAGTATAGGGGGCCAACGCGACGAGCAGTACTTC
CASSIGGQRDEQYF
>NA|TRBJ1-5|TRBV5-1|NA
TGCGCCAGCAGCTTGGGCGGTACGGGGAAAAATCAGCCCCAGCATTTT
CASSLGGTGKNQPQHF
>NA|TRBJ2-3|TRBV10-3|TRBD2
TGTGCCATCAGTCAGGCGGCTAGCGGGGGCACAGATACGCAGTATTTT
CAISQAASGGTDTQYF
>NA|TRBJ2-5|TRBV18|NA
TGTGCCAGCTCATCCGAAGAGACCCAGTACTTC
CASSSEETQYF
>NA|TRBJ1-2|TRBV13|NA
TGTGCCAGCAGCTTAGGACAGGGTGTTGGCTATGGCTACACCTTC
CASSLGQGVGYGYTF
>NA|TRBJ2-5|TRBV7-6|NA
TGTGCCAGCAGCTTCCTGGCTCAAGAGACCCAGTACTTC
CASSFLAQETQYF
>NA|TRBJ2-5|TRBV6-5|NA
TGTGCCAGCAGTCGACTAGGTCAAGAGACCCAGTACTTC
CASSRLGQETQYF
>NA|TRBJ2-7|TRBV5-1|TRBD1
TGCGCCAGCAGCGTACTAACAGGGGTCCACGAGCAGTACTTC
CASSVLTGVHEQYF
>NA|TRBJ2-2|TRBV11-2|TRBD1
TGTGCCAGCAGCTTACGGGGACAGCCTAACACCGGGGAGCTGTTTTTT
CASSLRGQPNTGELFF
>NA|TRBJ1-6|TRBV28|TRBD1
TGTGCCAGCAGTTTTCCCGGGACAGGGTTTTGGTATTCACCCCTCCACTTT
CASSFPGTGFWYSPLHF
>NA|TRBJ2-3|TRBV5-1|NA
TGCGCCAGCAGCTTGGGGAGGGGCACAGATACGCAGTATTTT
CASSLGRGTDTQYF
>NA|TRBJ2-5|TRBV19|TRBD2
TGTGCCACCGGAAGGACTAGCACTTATCTGGAGACCCAGTACTTC
CATGRTSTYLETQYF
>NA|TRBJ1-2|TRBV19|NA
TGTGCCAGTAGTATCCCACCCCCATCAGGCCGCTATGGCTACACCTTC
CASSIPPPSGRYGYTF
>NA|TRBJ1-1|TRBV28|NA
TGTGCCAGCAGTTTACATGGGAATGAGCAGGGGATTTATACTGAAGCTTTCTTT
CASSLHGNEQGIYTEAFF
>NA|TRBJ2-1|TRBV4-3|TRBD1
TGCGCCAGCAGCCAAGATTTTAACAGGGGCTATGAGCAGTTCTTC
CASSQDFNRGYEQFF
>once|TRBJ2-7|TRBV5-1|TRBD2
TGCGCCAGCAGCTGGCTAGCGGACGACGAGCAGTACTTC
CASSWLADDEQYF
>NA|TRBJ2-7|TRBV19|NA
TGTGCCAGTAGTAAGCAGGGGTACGAGCAGTACTTC
CASSKQGYEQYF
>NA|TRBJ2-7|TRBV7-3|NA
TGTGCCAGCAGCGTACCGAGAGAGCAGTACTTC
CASSVPREQYF
>NA|TRBJ2-5|TRBV19|TRBD2
TGTGCCAGTAGTAGGGAGACTAGCGGGAGATCAAAGACCCAGTACTTC
CASSRETSGRSKTQYF
>once|TRBJ2-7|TRBV28|TRBD2
TGTGCCAGCAGTTTCGAAACGGGAGGGGCCTACGAGCAGTACTTC
CASSFETGGAYEQYF
>few|TRBJ1-6|TRBV19|TRBD1
TGTGCCAGTAGTGCCCGACAGGGGGCAGGATCACCCCTCCACTTT
CASSARQGAGSPLHF
>NA|TRBJ1-2|TRBV28|TRBD1
TGTGCCAGCAGTCATGGGACAGCCTCCCTTTCTTATGGCTACACCTTC
CASSHGTASLSYGYTF
>NA|TRBJ2-7|TRBV6-5|TRBD1
TGTGCCAGCAGTTCCGGGACAGGACGAGGCGAGCAGTACTTC
CASSSGTGRGEQYF
>NA|TRBJ1-1|TRBV6-4|NA
TGTGCCAGCAGTCGGGAGTCAGGTAACACTGAAGCTTTCTTT
CASSRESGNTEAFF
>NA|TRBJ1-1|TRBV1|NA
TGCACCAGCAGCCAATGGATTCTGGACAGGGGGAGGTACACTGAAGCTTTCTTT
CTSSQWILDRGRYTEAFF
>NA|TRBJ1-5|TRBV19|NA
TGTGCCAGTCATAACAGGGTCTGGGGGCAGCCCCAGCATTTT
CASHNRVWGQPQHF
>NA|TRBJ1-1|TRBV9|NA
TGTGCCAGCAGCGTTCAGGGTGCGAACACTGAAGCTTTCTTT
CASSVQGANTEAFF
>NA|TRBJ2-1|TRBV18|TRBD1
TGTGCCAGCTCACCACGGGACAGTCCGTACAATGAGCAGTTCTTC
CASSPRDSPYNEQFF
>NA|TRBJ1-3|TRBV5-1|NA
TGCGCCAGCAGCCCCCCGACAGGAGGTCGTGGAAACACCATATATTTT
CASSPPTGGRGNTIYF